This section outlines one TCR beta chain sequence together with its context. The antigen remains undetermined. CDR1 is SGHTA and CDR2 is FQGNSA in the germline V gene. The CDR3 has 17 residues. With 4 bases clipped from V and 2 bases from J, the junction kept 8 bases outside the gene matches. TCRdb's table, derived via immunoSEQ multiplex PCR, lists solely in-frame clones and lacks some. This sample has 2 million to 2.5 million clones; nearly 97% occur once, and the top ten carry over 0.1%. This entry belongs to a study of shared clonotypes between healthy human individuals. Study-wide findings and caveats: Some naive CD4 clonotypes, 4% to 6%, turned up in common across four donors.

This TCR was sampled from a man between 18 and 35 years old in good health. J is TRBJ2-3 and V is TRBV7-2; 11 nucleotides line up with TRBD2. Sequences were obtained from naive CD4+ T cells sorted from blood. Subset described: CD45RA+ positively selected. CDR3 DNA: TGTGCCAGCAGCTCGAGAGTAGCGGGAGGGACCACAGATACGCAGTATTTT. Translation gives CASSSRVAGGTTDTQYF.